These 19 T cell receptor beta chains originate from one sample sequenced in a study of cytomegalovirus exposure and HLA in healthy donors. The protocol was immunoSEQ multiplex PCR, while the TCRdb copy is restricted to in-frame clones and leaves out a portion. Of about 160,000 clones in the sample, about 96% were seen once. The sample taken for sequencing was PBMCs. Receptors originate from a woman under 30 in good health and CMV-seronegative.

The V call is TRBV6-6, the J call TRBJ2-7; TRBD2 matches 8 bases. J lost 2 bases, V lost 5 bases, and 8 bases had no gene match. CDR3 length equals 15 residues. The germline gives CDR1 MNHNY, CDR2 SVGAGI (reference sequence). CDR3 sequence: CASSDPSGGTYEQYF. The CDR3 DNA reads as TGTGCCAGCAGTGACCCCAGCGGGGGAACCTACGAGCAGTACTTC.

CDR3 in DNA: TGTGCCAGCAGCTTTGGAGGGGTCCTAGAAGCTTTCTTT. Its translation is CASSFGGVLEAFF. The chain employs TRBV5-6 and TRBJ1-1, with D possibly being TRBD1 (5 bases). V was cut by 2 bases and J by 8 bases, with 13 bases left in between. Germline-derived CDR1 and CDR2 are SGHDT and YYEEEE. The CDR3 has 13 amino acids.

This chain connects TRBV4-2 to TRBJ2-2; the match to TRBD2 covers 7 bases. This CDR3 contains 16 residues. J lost 4 bases, V lost 3 bases, and 8 bases had no gene match. Germline V gives CDR1 LGHNA, CDR2 YNFKEQ. CDR3 sequence (DNA): TGTGCCAGCAGCCATTCGACTAGCCGGGTCACCGGGGAGCTGTTTTTT. Its translation: CASSHSTSRVTGELFF.

The V gene is TRBV9, the J gene TRBJ2-7; 11 nucleotides agree with TRBD2. The V and J ends lost 0 bases and 6 bases, in that order; junction bases with no gene match: 5. Per germline, CDR1 SGDLS and CDR2 YYNGEE. This CDR3 has 15 amino acids. The CDR3 is CASSVGGTSGFEQYF. CDR3 nucleotide sequence: TGTGCCAGCAGCGTAGGTGGGACTAGCGGCTTCGAGCAGTACTTC.

V usage is TRBV19 and J usage is TRBJ2-3, with 9 bases matching TRBD1. CDR3 size: 15 residues. J gave up 5 bases and V 5 bases, and 8 bases lay outside the gene matches. CDR1 LNHDA and CDR2 SQIVND come from the germline V gene (reference sequence). CDR3 region: CASSGGTGRGDTQYF. The CDR3 bases are TGTGCCAGTAGTGGAGGGACAGGGCGTGGAGATACGCAGTATTTT. The variable domain in full, completed from reference TRBV19 and TRBJ2-3, reads DGGITQSPKYLFRKEGQNVTLSCEQNLNHDAMYWYRQDPGQGLRLIYYSQIVNDFQKGDIAEGYSVSREKKESFPLTVTSAQKNPTAFYLCASSGGTGRGDTQYFGPGTRLTVL.

This clone was seen just once. The genes are TRBV14 and TRBJ2-7, with D maybe TRBD1 (6 bases). CDR3 length equals 15 residues. V lost 0 bases, J lost 0 bases, and 9 bases lay in between. Germline assignment: CDR1 SGHDN and CDR2 FVKESK. CDR3 amino acids: CASSQDRGSSYEQYF. The CDR3 region has the DNA TGTGCCAGCAGCCAAGACAGGGGATCCTCCTACGAGCAGTACTTC.

The CDR3 DNA reads TGTGCCAGCAGCTGGAGCGGGGGCTACGAGCAGTACTTC. Translated, it gives CASSWSGGYEQYF. The chain is built from TRBV5-6 and TRBJ2-7; TRBD2 aligns across 8 bases. The CDR3 is made up of 13 amino acids. V was pared by 3 bases and J by 3 bases, with 2 bases of the junction left unmatched. Germline assignment: CDR1 SGHDT and CDR2 YYEEEE.

This chain joins TRBV7-2 and TRBJ2-3; 7 bases align to TRBD2. The CDR3 length is 17 residues. Germline CDR1 reads SGHTA; CDR2 reads FQGNSA. J was trimmed by 4 bases and V by 0 bases; bases with no gene match: 10. The CDR3 nucleotides read TGTGCCAGCAGCTTAGCAGGTGTGGGCGGGGGTCCAGATACGCAGTATTTT. This sequence encodes CASSLAGVGGGPDTQYF.

The V gene is TRBV19, the J gene TRBJ1-4; 10 bases are shared with TRBD1. The germline gives CDR1 LNHDA, CDR2 SQIVND (reference sequence). The CDR3 consists of 14 residues. V lost 6 bases, J lost 6 bases, and 4 bases stayed unmatched. The CDR3 DNA is TGTGCCAGTAGCCCTGGACAGGGGGATGAAAAACTGTTTTTT. This codes for CASSPGQGDEKLFF.

This chain connects TRBV19 to TRBJ1-2; TRBD1 agrees at 10 bases. The CDR3 contains 14 residues. CDR1 LNHDA and CDR2 SQIVND come from the germline V gene (reference sequence). Trimming cost V 7 bases and J 6 bases; bases outside gene matches: 8. Written as DNA, the CDR3 is TGTGCCAGTAAGGACAGGGGGGACCAGCATGGCTACACCTTC. Protein: CASKDRGDQHGYTF.

This clone appeared a single time. V is TRBV18 and J is TRBJ1-3; D ambiguous. Trimming left V 0 bases short and J 0 bases short, with 6 bases between. The length of the CDR3 is 15 residues. Germline V lookup: CDR1 KGHSH, CDR2 LQKENI. CDR3 region: CASSPPAYSGNTIYF. For the CDR3, the DNA is TGTGCCAGCTCACCACCCGCCTACTCTGGAAACACCATATATTTT.

This rearrangement joins TRBV4-2 to TRBJ2-2; D gene uncertain. The V and J ends lost 2 bases and 2 bases respectively, with 9 bases between them. This CDR3 comprises 15 residues. Germline assignment: CDR1 LGHNA and CDR2 YNFKEQ. The CDR3 reads CASSQIHRNTGELFF. The CDR3, as DNA: TGTGCCAGCAGCCAAATCCACAGAAACACCGGGGAGCTGTTTTTT.

The chain carries TRBV5-5 and TRBJ2-3; D is uncertain. The V end was cut by 4 bases, the J end by 4 bases, with 7 bases between. The CDR3 runs to 12 residues. In germline, CDR1 is SGHKS, CDR2 YYEKEE (reference sequence). DNA for the CDR3: TGTGCCAGCAGCAGCCTTCCAGATACGCAGTATTTT. Its protein is CASSSLPDTQYF.

The V call is TRBV5-5, the J call TRBJ2-2; the match to TRBD1 covers 8 bases. J was trimmed by 6 bases and V by 2 bases; bases with no gene match: 12. CDR1 SGHKS and CDR2 YYEKEE come from the germline V gene (reference sequence). The CDR3 consists of 17 residues. CDR3 region: CASSFPSGQGVAGELFF. The CDR3, as DNA: TGTGCCAGCAGCTTTCCTTCCGGACAGGGAGTCGCCGGGGAGCTGTTTTTT.

The genes are TRBV5-6 and TRBJ2-5, with D possibly matching TRBD1 (6 bases). CDR1 is SGHDT and CDR2 is YYEEEE in the germline V gene. CDR3 length equals 14 residues. V lost 4 bases and J 7 bases, leaving 17 bases between the germline ends. The CDR3 sequence: CASSDVTGSGTQYF. CDR3 nucleotides: TGTGCCAGCAGCGATGTCACAGGGTCGGGGACCCAGTACTTC.

This clone was counted a single time. This sequence joins TRBV4-1 and TRBJ2-4; tentative D call: TRBD1 (6 bases). Germline loops: CDR1 MGHRA, CDR2 YSYEKL. V lost 3 bases, J lost 1 base, and 13 bases lay in between. This CDR3 is built from 16 residues. The CDR3 loop reads CASSQKGVGAKNIQYF. The DNA of the CDR3 is TGCGCCAGCAGCCAGAAGGGGGTGGGGGCCAAAAACATTCAGTACTTC.

The chain recombines TRBV29-1 with TRBJ2-5, with 15 positions matching TRBD2. CDR3 length: 18 amino acids. Germline CDR1 is SQVTM and CDR2 is ANQGSEA. Unmatched junction bases numbered 12, after V lost 6 bases and J lost 1 base. CDR3 loop: CSVPRGGLAGGTQETQYF. DNA for the CDR3: TGCAGCGTACCACGCGGGGGACTAGCGGGGGGAACCCAAGAGACCCAGTACTTC.

The V call is TRBV9, the J call TRBJ2-3, with 8 bases matching TRBD1. Germline lookup yields CDR1 SGDLS and CDR2 YYNGEE. Trimming removed 4 bases from V and 2 bases from J; junction bases left unmatched: 6. This CDR3 has 15 amino acids. CDR3 loop: CASSQGQVLTDTQYF. DNA for the CDR3: TGTGCCAGCAGCCAGGGACAGGTACTCACAGATACGCAGTATTTT.

This chain connects TRBV9 to TRBJ2-3, with D uncertain. The germline V and J ends were trimmed by 3 bases and 5 bases, with 10 bases remaining between them. CDR3 size: 13 residues. CDR1 SGDLS and CDR2 YYNGEE come from the germline V gene. This CDR3 is CASSALTQDTQYF. CDR3 bases: TGTGCCAGCAGCGCACTTACTCAAGATACGCAGTATTTT.